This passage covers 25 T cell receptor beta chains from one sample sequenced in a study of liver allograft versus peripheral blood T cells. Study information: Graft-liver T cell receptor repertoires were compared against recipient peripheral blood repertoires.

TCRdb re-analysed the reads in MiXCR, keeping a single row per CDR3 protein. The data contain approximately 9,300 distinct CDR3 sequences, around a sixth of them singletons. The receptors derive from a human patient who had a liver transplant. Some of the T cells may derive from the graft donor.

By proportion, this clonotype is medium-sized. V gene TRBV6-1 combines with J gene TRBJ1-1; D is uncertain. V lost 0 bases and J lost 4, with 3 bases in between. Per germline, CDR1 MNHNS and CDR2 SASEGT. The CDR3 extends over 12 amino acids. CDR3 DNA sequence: TGTGCCAGCAGTGAAGCAAGCACTGAAGCTTTCTTT. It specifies CASSEASTEAFF.

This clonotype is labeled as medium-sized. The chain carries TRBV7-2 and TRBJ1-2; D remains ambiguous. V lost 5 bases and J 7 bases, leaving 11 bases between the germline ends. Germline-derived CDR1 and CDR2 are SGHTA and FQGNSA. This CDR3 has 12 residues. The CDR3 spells CASSPYSGGYTF. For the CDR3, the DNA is TGTGCCAGCAGCCCTTACAGCGGTGGCTACACCTTC.

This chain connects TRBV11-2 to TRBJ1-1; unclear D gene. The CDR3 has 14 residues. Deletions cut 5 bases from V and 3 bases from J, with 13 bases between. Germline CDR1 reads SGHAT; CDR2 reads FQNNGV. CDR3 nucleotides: TGTGCCAGCAGCCTTGTATGGGCGCACACTGAAGCTTTCTTT. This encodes CASSLVWAHTEAFF.

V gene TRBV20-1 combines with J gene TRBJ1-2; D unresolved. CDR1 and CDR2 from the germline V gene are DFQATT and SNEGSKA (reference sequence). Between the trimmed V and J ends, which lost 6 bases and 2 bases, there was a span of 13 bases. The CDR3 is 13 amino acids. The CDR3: CSAKEGSNYGYTF. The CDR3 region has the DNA TGCAGTGCAAAGGAGGGCAGCAACTATGGCTACACCTTC.

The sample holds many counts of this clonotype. The CDR3 loop reads CASTLNLGSTNTGELFF. Here the CDR3 DNA reads TGTGCCAGCACCTTAAACCTGGGGAGCACGAACACCGGGGAGCTGTTTTTT. This rearrangement joins TRBV6-5 to TRBJ2-2; perhaps TRBD2 as D (5 bases). Trimming cost V 7 bases and J 0 bases, with 18 bases left between them. Germline assignment: CDR1 MNHEY and CDR2 SVGAGI. The CDR3 covers 17 residues.

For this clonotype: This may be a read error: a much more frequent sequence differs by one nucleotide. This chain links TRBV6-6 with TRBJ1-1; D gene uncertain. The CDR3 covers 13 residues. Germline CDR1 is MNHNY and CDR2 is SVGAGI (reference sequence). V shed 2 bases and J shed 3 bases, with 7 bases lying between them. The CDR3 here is CASSYGGHTEAFF. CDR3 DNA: TGTGCCAGCAGTTACGGAGGGCACACTGAAGCTTTCTTT.

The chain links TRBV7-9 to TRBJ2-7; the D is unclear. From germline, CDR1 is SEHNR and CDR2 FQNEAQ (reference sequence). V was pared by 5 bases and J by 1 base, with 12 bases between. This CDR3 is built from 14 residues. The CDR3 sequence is CASSREGRSYEQYF. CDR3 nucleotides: TGTGCCAGCAGCAGGGAAGGCAGATCCTACGAGCAGTACTTC.

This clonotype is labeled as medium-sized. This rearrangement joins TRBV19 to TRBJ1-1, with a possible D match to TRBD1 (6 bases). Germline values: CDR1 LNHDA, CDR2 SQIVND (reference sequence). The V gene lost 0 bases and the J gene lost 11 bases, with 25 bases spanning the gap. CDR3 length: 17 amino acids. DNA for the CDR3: TGTGCCAGTAGTATAGATAGCGCTCTTCCAAGGCAGGGGCGGGCTTTCTTT. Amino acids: CASSIDSALPRQGRAFF.

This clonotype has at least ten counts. Here the CDR3 reads CASSLALDRAVGRPYNEQFF. CDR3 DNA sequence: TGTGCCAGCAGCTTAGCCCTTGACCGGGCGGTCGGAAGACCCTACAATGAGCAGTTCTTC. The chain recombines TRBV7-2 with TRBJ2-1; D uncertain. Germline CDR1 and CDR2: SGHTA and FQGNSA. The CDR3 consists of 20 residues. Trimming pared 0 bases from V and 2 bases from J, leaving 23 bases between.

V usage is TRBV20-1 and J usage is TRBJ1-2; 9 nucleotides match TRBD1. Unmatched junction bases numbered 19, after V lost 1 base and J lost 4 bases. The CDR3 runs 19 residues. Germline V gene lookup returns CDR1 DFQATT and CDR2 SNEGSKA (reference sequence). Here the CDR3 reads CSARGLLGQGGLRFYGYTF. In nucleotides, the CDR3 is TGCAGTGCTAGAGGTCTATTGGGACAGGGAGGTCTTAGGTTCTATGGCTACACCTTC.

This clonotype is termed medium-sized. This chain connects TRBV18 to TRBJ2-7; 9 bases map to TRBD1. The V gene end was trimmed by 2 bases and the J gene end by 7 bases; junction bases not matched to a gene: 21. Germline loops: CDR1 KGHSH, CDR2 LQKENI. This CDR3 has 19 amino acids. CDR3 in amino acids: CASSPRRHSVGDRVKEQYF. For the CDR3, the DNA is TGTGCCAGCTCACCAAGGAGGCATTCGGTAGGGGACAGGGTGAAGGAGCAGTACTTC.

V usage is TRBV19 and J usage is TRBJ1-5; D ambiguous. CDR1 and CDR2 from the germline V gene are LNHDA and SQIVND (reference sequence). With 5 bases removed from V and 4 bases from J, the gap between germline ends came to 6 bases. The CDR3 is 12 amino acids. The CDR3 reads CASSLQNQPQHF. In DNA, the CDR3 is TGTGCCAGTAGTCTACAGAATCAGCCCCAGCATTTT.

CDR3 sequence: CASKEGAWGYTF. CDR3 nucleotide sequence: TGTGCCAGTAAGGAGGGGGCGTGGGGCTACACCTTC. V and J are TRBV19 and TRBJ1-2; 7 bases line up with TRBD1. After removal of 7 bases from V and 8 bases from J, the junction contained 7 bases not matched to a gene. This CDR3 region has 12 residues. Germline V gives CDR1 LNHDA, CDR2 SQIVND (reference sequence).

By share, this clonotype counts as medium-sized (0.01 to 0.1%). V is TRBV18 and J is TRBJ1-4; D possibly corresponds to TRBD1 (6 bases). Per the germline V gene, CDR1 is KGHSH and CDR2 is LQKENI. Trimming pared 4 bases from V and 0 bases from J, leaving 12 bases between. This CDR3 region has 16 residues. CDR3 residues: CASSRRQAATNEKLFF. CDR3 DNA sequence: TGTGCCAGCTCACGTCGACAGGCTGCAACTAATGAAAAACTGTTTTTT.

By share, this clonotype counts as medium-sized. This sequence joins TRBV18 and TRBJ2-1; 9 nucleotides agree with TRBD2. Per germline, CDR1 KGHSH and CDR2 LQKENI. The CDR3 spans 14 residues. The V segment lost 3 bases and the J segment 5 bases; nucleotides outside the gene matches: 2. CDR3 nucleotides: TGTGCCAGCTCACCGACTAGCGGTGACAATGAGCAGTTCTTC. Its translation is CASSPTSGDNEQFF.

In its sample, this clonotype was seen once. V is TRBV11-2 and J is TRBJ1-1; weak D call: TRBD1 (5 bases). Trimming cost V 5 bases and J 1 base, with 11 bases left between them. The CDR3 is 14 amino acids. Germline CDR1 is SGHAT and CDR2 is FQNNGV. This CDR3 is CASSRYRTNTEAFF. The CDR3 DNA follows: TGTGCCAGCAGCCGTTACAGGACGAACACTGAAGCTTTCTTT.

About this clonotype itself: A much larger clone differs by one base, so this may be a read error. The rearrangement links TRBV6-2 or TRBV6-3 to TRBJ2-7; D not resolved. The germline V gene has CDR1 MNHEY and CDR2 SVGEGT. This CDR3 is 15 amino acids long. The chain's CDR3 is CVSSYYSLSSYEQYF. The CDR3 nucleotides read TGTGTCAGCAGTTACTACAGTTTAAGCTCCTACGAGCAGTACTTC.

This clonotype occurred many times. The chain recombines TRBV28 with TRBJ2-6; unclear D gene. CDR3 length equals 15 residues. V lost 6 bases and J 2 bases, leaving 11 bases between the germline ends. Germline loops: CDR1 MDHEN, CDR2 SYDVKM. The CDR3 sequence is CASSWVNPGANVLTF. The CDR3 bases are TGTGCCAGCAGCTGGGTTAACCCTGGGGCCAACGTCCTGACTTTC.

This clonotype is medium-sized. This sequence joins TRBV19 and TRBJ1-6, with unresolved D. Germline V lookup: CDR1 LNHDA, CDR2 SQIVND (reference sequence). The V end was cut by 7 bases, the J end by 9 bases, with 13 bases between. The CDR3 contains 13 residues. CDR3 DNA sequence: TGTGCCAGTAACGGTCGAGGTTTTTCACCCCTCCACTTT. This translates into CASNGRGFSPLHF.

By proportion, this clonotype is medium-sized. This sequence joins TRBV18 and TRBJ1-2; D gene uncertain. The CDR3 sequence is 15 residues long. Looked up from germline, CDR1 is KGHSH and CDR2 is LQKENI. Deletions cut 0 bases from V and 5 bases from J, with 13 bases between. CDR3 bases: TGTGCCAGCTCACCACCAAGTTTCGGGTATTATGGCTACACCTTC. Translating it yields CASSPPSFGYYGYTF.

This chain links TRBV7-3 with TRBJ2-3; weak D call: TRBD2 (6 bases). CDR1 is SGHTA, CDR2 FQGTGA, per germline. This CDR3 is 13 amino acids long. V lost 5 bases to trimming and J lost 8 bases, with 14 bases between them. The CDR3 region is CASSAGDSGTQYF. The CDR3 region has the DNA TGTGCCAGCAGCGCCGGGGACTCCGGTACGCAGTATTTT.

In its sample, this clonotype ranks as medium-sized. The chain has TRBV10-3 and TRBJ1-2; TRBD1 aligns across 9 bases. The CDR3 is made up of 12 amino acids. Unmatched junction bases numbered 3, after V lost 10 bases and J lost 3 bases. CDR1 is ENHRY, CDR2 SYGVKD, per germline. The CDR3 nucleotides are TGTGCCACCCGACAGGGGGACTATGGCTACACCTTC. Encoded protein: CATRQGDYGYTF.

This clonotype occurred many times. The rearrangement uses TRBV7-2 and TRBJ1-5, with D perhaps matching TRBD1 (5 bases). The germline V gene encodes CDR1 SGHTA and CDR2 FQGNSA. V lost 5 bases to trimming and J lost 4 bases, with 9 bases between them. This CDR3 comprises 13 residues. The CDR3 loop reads CASSQGPNQPQHF. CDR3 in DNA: TGTGCCAGCAGCCAGGGACCAAATCAGCCCCAGCATTTT.

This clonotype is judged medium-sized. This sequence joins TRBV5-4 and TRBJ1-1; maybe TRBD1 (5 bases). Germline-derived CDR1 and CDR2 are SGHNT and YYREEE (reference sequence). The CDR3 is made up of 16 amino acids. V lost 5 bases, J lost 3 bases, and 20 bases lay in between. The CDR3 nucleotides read TGTGCCAGCAGTCCCGGGGGTCAGGGAGGAGACACTGAAGCTTTCTTT. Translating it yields CASSPGGQGGDTEAFF.

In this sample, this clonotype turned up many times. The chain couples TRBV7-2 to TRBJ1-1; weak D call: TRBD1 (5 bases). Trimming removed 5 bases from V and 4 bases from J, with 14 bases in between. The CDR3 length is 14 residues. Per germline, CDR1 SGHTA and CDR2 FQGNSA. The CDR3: CASSVVGGSTEAFF. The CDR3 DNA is TGTGCCAGCAGCGTTGTCGGGGGAAGCACTGAAGCTTTCTTT.